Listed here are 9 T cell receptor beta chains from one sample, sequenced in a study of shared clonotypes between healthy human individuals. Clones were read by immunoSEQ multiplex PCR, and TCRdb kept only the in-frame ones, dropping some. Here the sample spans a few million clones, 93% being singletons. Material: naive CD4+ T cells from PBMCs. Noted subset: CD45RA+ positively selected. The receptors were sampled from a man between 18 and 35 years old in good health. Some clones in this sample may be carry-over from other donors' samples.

The CDR3 DNA follows: TGCGCCAGCAGCCGACCTCGACTAGCGGGAGGACTCCTCCAAGAGACCCAGTACTTC. Translation: CASSRPRLAGGLLQETQYF. The genes are TRBV5-1 and TRBJ2-5; TRBD2 aligns across 13 bases. The germline CDR1 and CDR2 sequences are SGHRS and YFSETQ. V shed 4 bases, J shed 1 base, and the junction held 13 bases outside the gene matches. The CDR3 loop spans 19 amino acids.

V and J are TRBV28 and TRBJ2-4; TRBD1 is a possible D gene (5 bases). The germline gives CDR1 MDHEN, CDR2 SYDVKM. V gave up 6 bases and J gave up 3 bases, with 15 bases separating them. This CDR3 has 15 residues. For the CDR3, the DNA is TGTGCCAGCAGCGTCATACAGGTTCGCAAAAACATTCAGTACTTC. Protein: CASSVIQVRKNIQYF.

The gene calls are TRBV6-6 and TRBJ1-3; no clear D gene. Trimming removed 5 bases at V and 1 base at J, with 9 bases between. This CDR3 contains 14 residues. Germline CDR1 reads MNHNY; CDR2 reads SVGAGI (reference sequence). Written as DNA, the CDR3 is TGTGCCAGCAGTCCGAGGTCGTCTGGAAACACCATATATTTT. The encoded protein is CASSPRSSGNTIYF.

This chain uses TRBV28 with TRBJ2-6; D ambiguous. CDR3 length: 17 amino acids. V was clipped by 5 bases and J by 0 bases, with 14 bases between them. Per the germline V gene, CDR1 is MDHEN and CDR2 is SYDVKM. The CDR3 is CASSTFLRISGANVLTF. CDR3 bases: TGTGCCAGCAGTACCTTTCTCAGGATCTCTGGGGCCAACGTCCTGACTTTC.

CDR3 sequence reads: CASSIRTGPNTEAFF. CDR3 nucleotides: TGCGCCAGCAGCATTCGGACAGGACCGAACACTGAAGCTTTCTTT. V usage is TRBV5-1 and J usage is TRBJ1-1; TRBD1 matches 7 bases. The germline V gene encodes CDR1 SGHRS and CDR2 YFSETQ. The length of the CDR3 is 15 residues. The V gene end was trimmed by 4 bases and the J gene end by 1 base; junction bases not matched to a gene: 7.

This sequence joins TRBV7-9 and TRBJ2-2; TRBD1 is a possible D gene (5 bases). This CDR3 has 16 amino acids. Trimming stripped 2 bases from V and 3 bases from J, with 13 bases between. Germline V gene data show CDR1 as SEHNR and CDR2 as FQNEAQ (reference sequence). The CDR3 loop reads CASSLPNRQYTGELFF. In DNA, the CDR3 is TGTGCCAGCAGCTTACCCAACCGACAGTACACCGGGGAGCTGTTTTTT.

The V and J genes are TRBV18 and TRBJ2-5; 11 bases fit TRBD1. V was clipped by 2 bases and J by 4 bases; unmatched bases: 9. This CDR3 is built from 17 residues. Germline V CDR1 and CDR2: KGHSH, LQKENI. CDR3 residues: CASSPILGQGAGETQYF. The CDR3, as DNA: TGTGCCAGCTCACCAATTCTTGGACAGGGGGCCGGAGAGACCCAGTACTTC.

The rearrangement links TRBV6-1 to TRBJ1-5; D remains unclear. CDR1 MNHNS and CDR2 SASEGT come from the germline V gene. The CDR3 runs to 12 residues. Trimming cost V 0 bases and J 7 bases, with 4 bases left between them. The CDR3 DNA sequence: TGTGCCAGCAGTGAAGCCCAACAGCCCCAGCATTTT. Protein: CASSEAQQPQHF.

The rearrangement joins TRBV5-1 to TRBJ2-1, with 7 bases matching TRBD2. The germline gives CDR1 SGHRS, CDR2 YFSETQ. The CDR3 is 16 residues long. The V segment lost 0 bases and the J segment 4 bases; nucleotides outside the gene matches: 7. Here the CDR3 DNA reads TGCGCCAGCAGCTTGGAAGCGGGAAGGATATACAATGAGCAGTTCTTC. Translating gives CASSLEAGRIYNEQFF.